Listed here are 16 T cell receptor beta chains from one sample, sequenced in a study of blood T cell repertoires in COVID-19 (dated by TCRdb to the early 2020s). Receptors were amplified or captured by the immunoSEQ multiplex PCR assay. TCRdb limited this immuneACCESS table to in-frame rearrangements with V and J called. A share of clones is missing; checked studies link under half to unresolved V genes, and the rest is unexplained. For this sample the table gives a few hundred thousand clones, of which approximately 83% were detected only once. The ten largest clonotypes hold approximately 4.2% of the sample. Sequenced: PBMCs or T cells enriched from blood (not recorded which). These receptors all stem from a woman aged 40 to 50 with acute COVID-19.

The chain recombines TRBV7-2 with TRBJ1-5; 7 nucleotides agree with TRBD1. The germline gives CDR1 SGHTA, CDR2 FQGNSA. Unmatched junction bases numbered 3, after V lost 1 base and J lost 6 bases. The CDR3 has 14 amino acids. CDR3 loop: CASSLESGGQPQHF. CDR3 DNA: TGTGCCAGCAGCTTAGAATCAGGGGGTCAGCCCCAGCATTTT.

CDR3 loop: CASSPGTSGYEQYF. CDR3 DNA sequence: TGCGCCAGCAGCCCCGGGACTAGCGGGTACGAGCAGTACTTC. The chain joins TRBV4-1 to TRBJ2-7, with TRBD2 matching 12 bases. With 4 bases clipped from V and 4 bases from J, the junction kept 2 bases outside the gene matches. The CDR3 length is 14 residues. Germline V gene sequence: CDR1 MGHRA, CDR2 YSYEKL.

This clone was recorded once. The chain uses TRBV19 and TRBJ2-7, with TRBD1 as a possible D gene (6 bases). The germline V gene encodes CDR1 LNHDA and CDR2 SQIVND (reference sequence). The CDR3 spans 13 residues. V was clipped by 5 bases and J by 2 bases, with 10 bases between them. The CDR3 DNA reads as TGTGCCAGTAGTTCTCACAGGGCCTACGAGCAGTACTTC. Its protein product is CASSSHRAYEQYF.

The chain couples TRBV29-1 to TRBJ1-1; D uncertain. This CDR3 spans 12 amino acids. Germline V lookup: CDR1 SQVTM, CDR2 ANQGSEA. With 4 bases removed from V and 7 bases from J, the gap between germline ends came to 13 bases. The CDR3 loop reads CSVAQNRGEAFF. The CDR3 DNA sequence: TGCAGCGTTGCCCAGAATCGAGGTGAAGCTTTCTTT.

This clone showed up just a few times. Within the sample, other DNA sequences also encode this same CDR3. The genes are TRBV19 and TRBJ2-6, with unresolved D. Trimming took off 1 base at V and 0 bases at J, with 4 bases between the two ends. The germline CDR1 and CDR2 sequences are LNHDA and SQIVND (reference sequence). CDR3 size: 15 residues. For the CDR3, the DNA is TGTGCCAGTAGTATAGTCAGCTCTGGGGCCAACGTCCTGACTTTC. Encoded protein: CASSIVSSGANVLTF.

This sequence joins TRBV4-2 and TRBJ2-3; TRBD2 is a possible D gene (5 bases). The CDR3 length is 14 residues. Germline V gene data show CDR1 as LGHNA and CDR2 as YNFKEQ. V lost 4 bases to trimming and J lost 4 bases, with 12 bases between them. CDR3 in DNA: TGTGCCAGCAGCCGTGGTAGCGATCCAGATACGCAGTATTTT. Its protein product is CASSRGSDPDTQYF.

The chain is built from TRBV28 and TRBJ1-2; TRBD1 matches at 10 bases. Trimming at V came to 2 bases and at J to 5 bases, leaving 2 bases not matched to a gene. The CDR3 spans 14 residues. CDR1 is MDHEN and CDR2 is SYDVKM in the germline V gene. CDR3 sequence (DNA): TGTGCCAGCAGTTTAGGGACAGGGGATTATGGCTACACCTTC. This encodes CASSLGTGDYGYTF.

The rearrangement uses TRBV3-1 (or the pseudogene TRBV3-2) and TRBJ2-6, with 7 bases aligning to TRBD2. This CDR3 comprises 16 residues. Germline CDR1 reads LGHDT; CDR2 reads YNNKEL (reference sequence). Trimming took 3 bases from V and 3 from J; bases not matched to a gene: 5. In DNA form, the CDR3 reads TGTGCCAGCAGCCATTCGGGGGGAGGTGGGGCCAACGTCCTGACTTTC. Translated, it gives CASSHSGGGGANVLTF.

J is TRBJ1-2 and V is TRBV7-8; D perhaps matches TRBD1 (6 bases). CDR3 length: 17 residues. In germline, CDR1 is SGHVS, CDR2 FQNEAQ. Trimming took 5 bases from V and 0 from J, leaving 19 bases between them. In DNA form, the CDR3 reads TGTGCCAGCAGCCCTCAGCCACCAACAGGGACTAACTATGGCTACACCTTC. It codes for CASSPQPPTGTNYGYTF.

The chain employs TRBV5-4 and TRBJ2-7; 7 bases agree with TRBD2. This CDR3 region has 15 residues. V shed 2 bases and J 7 bases; nucleotides not matched to a gene: 12. Germline V gene data show CDR1 as SGHNT and CDR2 as YYREEE (reference sequence). CDR3 coding DNA: TGTGCCAGCAGCTTCCCGGGCGGGAGCGAATGGGAGCAGTACTTC. Its translation: CASSFPGGSEWEQYF.

The CDR3 is CASSVTGDYEQYF. The CDR3 nucleotides read TGTGCCAGTAGTGTGACAGGGGACTACGAGCAGTACTTC. The V gene is TRBV19, the J gene TRBJ2-7; 8 nucleotides line up with TRBD1. Germline V lookup: CDR1 LNHDA, CDR2 SQIVND (reference sequence). The CDR3 has 13 amino acids. The J segment lost 3 bases and the V segment lost 5 bases, leaving 3 bases of the junction unmatched.

This clone was counted a single time. The chain couples TRBV11-2 to TRBJ2-5, with 8 bases identical to TRBD2. The CDR3 is 18 amino acids. Germline V lookup: CDR1 SGHAT, CDR2 FQNNGV. With V trimmed by 1 base and J by 2 bases, 12 bases remained unmatched. The CDR3 nucleotides are TGTGCCAGCAGCTTAGTCCGAGCGGGAGCGGGCTATCAAGAGACCCAGTACTTC. Protein sequence: CASSLVRAGAGYQETQYF.

This clone has just one count. The chain carries TRBV5-1 and TRBJ2-2; TRBD2 matches 10 bases. The germline CDR1 and CDR2 sequences are SGHRS and YFSETQ. The CDR3 consists of 14 residues. The V segment lost 5 bases and the J segment 7 bases; nucleotides outside the gene matches: 5. The CDR3 DNA reads TGCGCCAGCAGAAGACTAGCGGGTATCGGGGAGCTGTTTTTT. Translated, it gives CASRRLAGIGELFF.

V is TRBV2 and J is TRBJ1-2, with 8 bases matching TRBD1. Germline CDR1 is SNHLY and CDR2 is FYNNEI. This CDR3 has 14 residues. After removal of 2 bases from V and 8 bases from J, the junction contained 7 bases not matched to a gene. The CDR3 sequence: CASSETGGEGGYTF. The CDR3 DNA follows: TGTGCCAGCAGTGAAACAGGGGGGGAGGGCGGCTACACCTTC.

The CDR3 loop is CASSPFSGANVLTF. DNA of the CDR3: TGTGCCAGCAGCCCCTTCTCTGGGGCCAACGTCCTGACTTTC. V is TRBV7-3 and J is TRBJ2-6, with no clear D. The CDR3 length is 14 residues. Germline CDR1 SGHTA, CDR2 FQGTGA. V was cut by 5 bases and J by 0 bases, with 5 bases left in between.

This clone was observed a handful of times. The gene calls are TRBV5-3 and TRBJ2-2, with 8 bases lining up with TRBD2. TRBV5-3 is classed as an ORF, of uncertain function. The V and J ends lost 4 bases and 2 bases, in that order; junction bases with no gene match: 13. This CDR3 is built from 18 residues. CDR3 region: CARSGGVGLGSNTGELFF. In nucleotides, the CDR3 is TGTGCCAGAAGCGGGGGTGTGGGACTAGGGTCCAACACCGGGGAGCTGTTTTTT.